The 29 T cell receptor beta chains listed next were all sequenced from one sample in a study of control samples from healthy donors and cancer patients. Generated by immunoSEQ multiplex PCR, the TCRdb table keeps only in-frame clones and is missing some. The data contain 130,000 or so clones, around nine tenths of them singletons. The sample was blood. Receptor source: a man aged 25-40 years in good health.

The rearrangement links TRBV7-8 to TRBJ2-7; perhaps TRBD1 as D (5 bases). V gave up 5 bases and J gave up 2 bases, with 10 bases separating them. CDR1 is SGHVS, CDR2 FQNEAQ, per germline. The CDR3 contains 13 residues. This chain's CDR3 is CASSPDRPYEQYV. The CDR3 coding sequence is TGTGCCAGCAGCCCTGACAGACCCTACGAGCAGTACGTC.

This chain links TRBV3-1 (or the pseudogene TRBV3-2) with TRBJ2-2; D is unclear. V was clipped by 1 base and J by 7 bases, with 4 bases between them. Germline V CDR1 and CDR2: LGHDT, YNNKEL (reference sequence). This CDR3 has 12 amino acids. Here the CDR3 DNA reads TGTGCCAGCAGCCAAGGGGGCGGGGAGCTGTTTTTT. Its protein is CASSQGGGELFF.

The chain employs TRBV30 and TRBJ2-2; D remains ambiguous. The CDR3 length is 13 residues. The V gene lost 0 bases and the J gene lost 4 bases, with 6 bases spanning the gap. In germline, CDR1 is GTSNPN, CDR2 SVGIG (reference sequence). The CDR3 nucleotides are TGTGCCTGGAGTGTTTCGAGCACCGGGGAGCTGTTTTTT. This sequence encodes CAWSVSSTGELFF.

The rearrangement uses TRBV27 and TRBJ1-1; D may be TRBD1 (6 bases). There are 16 residues in the CDR3. The V gene's germline CDR1 is MNHEY and CDR2 SMNVEV (reference sequence). Deletions cut 1 base from V and 6 bases from J, with 18 bases between. The CDR3 loop is CASSLWGGRRAPEAFF. CDR3 in DNA: TGTGCCAGCAGTTTATGGGGGGGGCGCAGAGCTCCTGAAGCTTTCTTT.

The V call is TRBV7-2, the J call TRBJ2-4; tentative D call: TRBD2 (5 bases). The CDR3 has 13 amino acids. Deletions cut 3 bases from V and 9 bases from J, with 12 bases between. Per the germline V gene, CDR1 is SGHTA and CDR2 is FQGNSA. CDR3 DNA sequence: TGTGCCAGCAGCTTTCCCGGGAACGGCATTCAGTACTTC. Translation gives CASSFPGNGIQYF.

The chain joins TRBV19 to TRBJ1-2; 11 nucleotides line up with TRBD1. Germline V gives CDR1 LNHDA, CDR2 SQIVND (reference sequence). J gave up 4 bases and V 6 bases, and 10 bases lay outside the gene matches. This CDR3 region has 16 residues. The CDR3 loop is CASRGRGQGVVYGYTF. CDR3 bases: TGTGCCAGTAGGGGACGGGGACAGGGGGTTGTCTATGGCTACACCTTC.

The chain employs TRBV19 and TRBJ1-6; TRBD1 aligns across 8 bases. Losses at the gene ends were 3 bases for V and 8 bases for J; bases not matched to a gene: 12. CDR3 length: 17 residues. The germline V gene has CDR1 LNHDA and CDR2 SQIVND (reference sequence). The CDR3 loop is CASSMLPPGQAHSPLHF. CDR3 DNA sequence: TGTGCCAGTAGTATGCTTCCTCCGGGACAGGCGCATTCACCCCTCCACTTT.

A single count supports this clone. The genes are TRBV18 and TRBJ1-2, with D possibly matching TRBD1 (6 bases). Germline CDR1 and CDR2: KGHSH and LQKENI. The CDR3 covers 12 residues. V lost 5 bases to trimming and J lost 8 bases, with 12 bases between them. The CDR3 reads CASSVTGSGYTF. In nucleotides, the CDR3 is TGTGCCAGCTCAGTCACAGGGTCCGGCTACACCTTC.

The chain links TRBV10-3 to TRBJ2-1, with 8 bases that match TRBD2. This CDR3 has 16 amino acids. The germline CDR1 and CDR2 sequences are ENHRY and SYGVKD. J gave up 8 bases and V 0 bases, and 9 bases lay outside the gene matches. Written as DNA, the CDR3 is TGTGCCATCAGTGAGTCGACGGGGGGGGCATCCGATGAGCAGTTCTTC. It encodes CAISESTGGASDEQFF.

The CDR3 DNA reads TGTGCCATCAAAGAGGGGAGCTCCTATAATTCACCCCTCCACTTT. This translates into CAIKEGSSYNSPLHF. The chain has TRBV10-3 and TRBJ1-6, with D possibly matching TRBD1 (5 bases). The CDR3 totals 15 residues. Germline-derived CDR1 and CDR2 are ENHRY and SYGVKD. Trimming took 7 bases from V and 0 from J, leaving 10 bases between them.

This chain joins TRBV3-1 (or the pseudogene TRBV3-2) and TRBJ1-1; D perhaps matches TRBD1 (6 bases). The CDR3 is 14 amino acids. Germline V gene lookup returns CDR1 LGHDT and CDR2 YNNKEL (reference sequence). The V and J ends lost 1 base and 3 bases respectively, with 9 bases between them. The DNA for the CDR3 is TGTGCCAGCAGCCAAGTCCCAGGGGACACTGAAGCTTTCTTT. This encodes CASSQVPGDTEAFF.

This chain connects TRBV2 to TRBJ2-1, with TRBD1 matching over 8 bases. With 4 bases clipped from V and 5 bases from J, the junction kept 7 bases outside the gene matches. The V gene's germline CDR1 is SNHLY and CDR2 FYNNEI. The CDR3 runs to 15 residues. This CDR3 is CASSGGTGSNNEQFF. CDR3 nucleotide sequence: TGTGCCAGCAGTGGCGGGACAGGCTCAAACAATGAGCAGTTCTTC.

This clone was found once. The V call is TRBV13, the J call TRBJ1-1; D ambiguous. Trimming pared 3 bases from V and 7 bases from J, leaving 9 bases between. CDR1 is PRHDT, CDR2 FYEKMQ, per germline (reference sequence). The CDR3 is made up of 12 amino acids. The CDR3 DNA sequence: TGTGCCAGCAGCTTGGGTCGGATTGAAGCTTTCTTT. Its protein is CASSLGRIEAFF.

This chain connects TRBV28 to TRBJ2-3; D uncertain. Germline V CDR1 and CDR2: MDHEN, SYDVKM. This CDR3 comprises 14 residues. V lost 2 bases to trimming and J lost 0 bases, with 6 bases between them. CDR3 region: CASSLTGSTDTQYF. DNA for the CDR3: TGTGCCAGCAGTTTAACTGGGAGCACAGATACGCAGTATTTT. Variable domain in full (rest from reference TRBV28 and TRBJ2-3): DVKVTQSSRYLVKRTGEKVFLECVQDMDHENMFWYRQDPGLGLRLIYFSYDVKMKEKGDIPEGYSVSREKKERFSLILESASTNQTSMYLCASSLTGSTDTQYFGPGTRLTVL.

This clone was observed a few times. The chain joins TRBV27 to TRBJ2-5; 8 bases fit TRBD2. The CDR3 extends over 14 amino acids. CDR1 and CDR2 (germline): MNHEY, SMNVEV (reference sequence). V lost 4 bases and J lost 5; bases outside the gene matches: 6. CDR3 nucleotide sequence: TGTGCCAGCAGTTCGATAGCGGGGATGGAGACCCAGTACTTC. Translated, it gives CASSSIAGMETQYF.

This clone showed up just once. The chain employs TRBV7-2 and TRBJ2-2; weak D call: TRBD1 (6 bases). The CDR3 spans 14 residues. In germline, CDR1 is SGHTA, CDR2 FQGNSA. Trimming removed 5 bases at V and 4 bases at J, with 11 bases between. In DNA, the CDR3 is TGTGCCAGCAGCGTGATCAGGGGCACCGGGGAGCTGTTTTTT. Residues: CASSVIRGTGELFF.

The chain uses TRBV5-6 and TRBJ1-2, with a weak D call TRBD1 (5 bases). Looked up from germline, CDR1 is SGHDT and CDR2 is YYEEEE. This CDR3 contains 14 residues. Trimming shortened V by 4 bases and J by 7 bases, and 17 bases separated the two germline ends. CDR3 in DNA: TGTGCCAGCAGCCCTCCAGGGACGTTTAGTGGCTACACCTTC. The encoded protein is CASSPPGTFSGYTF.

This clone appeared a single time. The chain carries TRBV2 and TRBJ1-2, with D unresolved. The CDR3 runs to 14 residues. Germline CDR1 is SNHLY and CDR2 is FYNNEI. V gave up 4 bases and J gave up 5 bases, with 14 bases separating them. In DNA, the CDR3 is TGTGCCAGCAGTGCTAAAGCGTTCGGATATGGCTACACCTTC. Its translation is CASSAKAFGYGYTF.

The CDR3 DNA follows: TGTGCCAGCAGCCAAGGTTGGAATGAGCAGTTCTTC. Protein sequence: CASSQGWNEQFF. The chain joins TRBV3-1 (or the pseudogene TRBV3-2) to TRBJ2-1, with D unclear. V lost 1 base to trimming and J lost 7 bases, with 5 bases between them. Germline values: CDR1 LGHDT, CDR2 YNNKEL (reference sequence). This CDR3 has 12 amino acids.

The chain joins TRBV28 to TRBJ2-5; tentative D call: TRBD2 (6 bases). Germline V gene data show CDR1 as MDHEN and CDR2 as SYDVKM. V shed 11 bases and J shed 3 bases, with 22 bases lying between them. The CDR3 sequence is 15 residues long. The chain's CDR3 is CAGASGGQDEETQYF. The DNA for the CDR3 is TGTGCCGGCGCCTCAGGAGGGCAGGACGAAGAGACCCAGTACTTC.

This clone was found a few times. The chain is built from TRBV2 and TRBJ1-1; D might be TRBD1 (5 bases). The V end was cut by 1 base, the J end by 4 bases, with 10 bases between. The germline V gene encodes CDR1 SNHLY and CDR2 FYNNEI. This CDR3 comprises 14 residues. The CDR3 region has the DNA TGTGCCAGCAGTGAAGGGGTGCAGGGCACTGAAGCTTTCTTT. Its protein product is CASSEGVQGTEAFF.

The V call is TRBV21-1, the J call TRBJ2-2; the listed D gene, TRBD1, was not tested against the DNA. TRBV21-1 is noted as a pseudogene. CDR3 length: 14 amino acids. The CDR3 spells CASTPRRGPGELFF. The CDR3, as DNA: TGTGCCAGCACCCCCCGGAGGGGGCCCGGGGAGCTGTTTTTT.

The genes are TRBV10-3 and TRBJ1-5; the D is unclear. Trimming removed 8 bases at V and 0 bases at J, with 11 bases between. CDR1 is ENHRY and CDR2 is SYGVKD in the germline V gene. This CDR3 region has 14 residues. The CDR3 DNA reads TGTGCCATCCGGAGGGATCTTAGCAATCAGCCCCAGCATTTT. Translating gives CAIRRDLSNQPQHF.

The V and J genes are TRBV10-3 and TRBJ2-6, with 12 positions matching TRBD1. The CDR3 has 19 amino acids. Germline V gene sequence: CDR1 ENHRY, CDR2 SYGVKD. Unmatched junction bases numbered 17, after V lost 10 bases and J lost 4 bases. CDR3 loop: CATFRAMGQGAQGANVLTF. CDR3 nucleotides: TGTGCCACTTTCCGCGCGATGGGACAGGGGGCGCAGGGGGCCAACGTCCTGACTTTC.

V is TRBV10-2 and J is TRBJ1-1; D uncertain. Per germline, CDR1 WSHSY and CDR2 SAAADI. Between the trimmed V and J ends, which lost 2 bases and 2 bases, there was a span of 9 bases. The CDR3 is 14 amino acids. CDR3 coding DNA: TGCGCCAGCAGTGAGAGCCAGGCTAACACTGAAGCTTTCTTT. This encodes CASSESQANTEAFF.

This chain links TRBV2 with TRBJ1-4; 7 nucleotides match TRBD1. J gave up 2 bases and V 6 bases, and 9 bases lay outside the gene matches. Germline V gives CDR1 SNHLY, CDR2 FYNNEI. This CDR3 is 16 amino acids long. CDR3: CASRRTGEKTNEKLFF. In DNA form, the CDR3 reads TGTGCCAGCAGACGGACAGGAGAAAAGACTAATGAAAAACTGTTTTTT.

Here the CDR3 reads CASSGLGGSPLHF. The DNA for the CDR3 is TGTGCCAGCAGCGGACTCGGGGGTTCACCCCTCCACTTT. V gene TRBV2 combines with J gene TRBJ1-6; TRBD1 is a possible D gene (5 bases). Trimming shortened V by 6 bases and J by 9 bases, and 12 bases separated the two germline ends. Looked up from germline, CDR1 is SNHLY and CDR2 is FYNNEI. The CDR3 loop spans 13 amino acids.

This chain links TRBV18 with TRBJ2-1; 9 positions match TRBD1. J lost 4 bases, V lost 3 bases, and 4 bases had no gene match. In germline, CDR1 is KGHSH, CDR2 LQKENI. The CDR3 contains 15 residues. CDR3 nucleotides: TGTGCCAGCTCACCTGGGGGACAGGGATACAATGAGCAGTTCTTC. It yields the protein CASSPGGQGYNEQFF.

The V and J genes are TRBV2 and TRBJ2-5, with 8 positions matching TRBD1. V shed 10 bases and J 2 bases; nucleotides not matched to a gene: 15. CDR1 and CDR2 (germline): SNHLY, FYNNEI. The CDR3 has 16 residues. Here the CDR3 DNA reads TGTGCCACCCACTCTTATTTGACAGGGGAACAAGAGACCCAGTACTTC. This codes for CATHSYLTGEQETQYF.